The TCR beta chain described here comes from a study of T cell clusters in autoimmune cytopenias. General observations from the study: Physiological T cell clusters of healthy donors were apparently absent in primary autoimmune cytopenia patients.

Some 38,000 genome equivalents of blood DNA were amplified for TRB. Germline loops: CDR1 SGHTA, CDR2 FQGNSA. The CDR3 has 16 amino acids. Multiplex touch-down PCR amplified TRB using TRB-A and TRB-B pools in one tube. For each CDR3 protein, TCRdb gives one entry from its re-call of the multiplex PCR reads, without DNA. This sample's table has some 6,900 distinct CDR3 sequences. Note on this clonotype: What it recognizes is unknown.

The same data also contributed to another study, on T cell repertoires in aging, cancer and after chemotherapy. This second study says: Over several months to years, re-sampled healthy donor repertoires clearly shared clones. Some 9.4 million TCR reads made up the full dataset. Healthy donors lost TCR diversity with age mainly through richness, cancer patients through richness and evenness.

The source is a human donor in good health. The gene calls are TRBV7-2 and TRBJ2-2; the TCRdb call, TRBD2, lacks DNA for checking. Sequenced: peripheral blood. The CDR3 reads CASSLKRGTSTGELFF.